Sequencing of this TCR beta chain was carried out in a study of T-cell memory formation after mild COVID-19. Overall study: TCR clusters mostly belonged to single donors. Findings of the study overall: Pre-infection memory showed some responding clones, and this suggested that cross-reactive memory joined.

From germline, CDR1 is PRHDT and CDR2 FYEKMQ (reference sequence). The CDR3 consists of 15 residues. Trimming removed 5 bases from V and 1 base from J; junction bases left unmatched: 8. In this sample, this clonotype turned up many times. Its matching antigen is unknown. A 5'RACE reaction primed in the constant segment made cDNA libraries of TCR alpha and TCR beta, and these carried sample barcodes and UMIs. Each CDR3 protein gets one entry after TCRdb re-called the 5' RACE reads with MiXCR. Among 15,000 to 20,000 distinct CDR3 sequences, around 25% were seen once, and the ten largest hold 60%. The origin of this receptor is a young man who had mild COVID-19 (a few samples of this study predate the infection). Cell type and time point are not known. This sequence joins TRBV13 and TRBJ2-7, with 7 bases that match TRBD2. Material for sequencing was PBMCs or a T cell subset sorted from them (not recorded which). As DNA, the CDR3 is TGTGCCAGCAGCAAAGGAAGGGGAGGGTCCTACGAGCAGTACTTC. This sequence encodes CASSKGRGGSYEQYF.